The entry below describes one TCR beta chain. Its antigen is undetermined. The data belong to a study of T cells in localized non-small cell lung cancer. The protocol was immunoSEQ multiplex PCR, while the TCRdb copy is restricted to in-frame clones and leaves out a portion. The sample consists of some 20,000 clones, less than 95% of them appearing once. The study, taken as a whole, reports: Elevated blood T cell density was associated with longer overall survival. Adjacent lung was found to contain a median about 62 of the top 100 tumor clones. Adjacent uninvolved lung tissue had the highest T cell clonality, exceeding tumor.

The J segment lost 5 bases and the V segment lost 2 bases, leaving 8 bases of the junction unmatched. Germline CDR1 and CDR2: MNHEY and SVGAGI. The CDR3 totals 15 residues. The material was peripheral blood, obtained before any cancer treatment. The chain is built from TRBV6-5 and TRBJ2-5; TRBD2 aligns across 7 bases. This clonotype was sampled from a woman aged 40-69 years with stage I lung adenocarcinoma. The CDR3 loop reads CASSYPARGGETQYF. The CDR3 nucleotides are TGTGCCAGCAGTTACCCCGCTAGGGGAGGGGAGACCCAGTACTTC.